The 14 T cell receptor beta chains below all came from one sample that was sequenced in a study of blood T cell repertoires in COVID-19. Here immunoSEQ multiplex PCR was the method, and the copy in TCRdb shows in-frame clones only, minus some. The data show under 130,000 clones, 70% to 90% seen once. The specimen was peripheral blood. These receptors all stem from a man aged 50 to 59 in a cohort sampled during active COVID-19.

This clone was observed once. The chain carries TRBV6-5 and TRBJ1-5; 7 nucleotides agree with TRBD1. After removal of 5 bases from V and 6 bases from J, the junction contained 7 bases not matched to a gene. The germline V gene has CDR1 MNHEY and CDR2 SVGAGI. The CDR3 covers 14 residues. CDR3 residues: CASSLQGTGQPQHF. In DNA, the CDR3 is TGTGCCAGCAGTCTACAGGGGACCGGTCAGCCCCAGCATTTT.

The chain links TRBV18 to TRBJ2-1; 13 bases fit TRBD2. Trimming took 2 bases from V and 9 from J; bases not matched to a gene: 7. CDR1 is KGHSH and CDR2 is LQKENI in the germline V gene. The CDR3 is made up of 16 amino acids. The CDR3 is CASSPALAGGPREQFF. The CDR3 DNA reads TGTGCCAGCTCACCAGCACTAGCGGGGGGGCCTCGTGAGCAGTTCTTC. Full variable domain (remainder filled in from reference TRBV18 and TRBJ2-1): NAGVMQNPRHLVRRRGQEARLRCSPMKGHSHVYWYRQLPEEGLKFMVYLQKENIIDESGMPKERFSAEFPKEGPSILRIQQVVRGDSAAYFCASSPALAGGPREQFFGPGTRLTVL.

The rearrangement links TRBV7-9 to TRBJ1-1; 10 nucleotides align to TRBD1. Trimming took 6 bases from V and 2 from J; bases not matched to a gene: 9. The CDR3 loop spans 16 amino acids. Per germline, CDR1 SEHNR and CDR2 FQNEAQ (reference sequence). This CDR3 is CASRPTGGRVNTEAFF. The CDR3 DNA follows: TGTGCCAGCAGGCCGACAGGGGGCAGGGTCAACACTGAAGCTTTCTTT.

To note about this clone: The same CDR3 can be traced to other DNA sequences in this sample. This chain joins TRBV19 and TRBJ1-2; D is undetermined. The CDR3 runs 12 residues. Germline V gene lookup returns CDR1 LNHDA and CDR2 SQIVND (reference sequence). V was pared by 9 bases and J by 4 bases, with 12 bases between. Here the CDR3 reads CASRTGGYGYTF. In DNA, the CDR3 is TGTGCCAGCAGGACGGGAGGCTATGGCTACACCTTC.

The V and J genes are TRBV7-8 and TRBJ2-1, with TRBD1 as a possible D gene (5 bases). The V end was cut by 0 bases, the J end by 3 bases, with 9 bases between. The CDR3 runs 15 residues. Germline loops: CDR1 SGHVS, CDR2 FQNEAQ. CDR3 sequence: CASSLAQGRYNEQFF. Written as DNA, the CDR3 is TGTGCCAGCAGCTTAGCCCAGGGCCGCTACAATGAGCAGTTCTTC.

This chain uses TRBV3-1 (or the pseudogene TRBV3-2) with TRBJ1-5; tentative D call: TRBD1 (5 bases). Germline V gives CDR1 LGHDT, CDR2 YNNKEL (reference sequence). The V end was cut by 3 bases, the J end by 11 bases, with 14 bases between. The CDR3 has 13 residues. CDR3 in amino acids: CASSQQSGGTQHF. For the CDR3, the DNA is TGTGCCAGCAGCCAGCAATCGGGGGGGACCCAGCATTTT.

This CDR3 is CASSDVEEVLPLHF. The CDR3 DNA reads as TGCGCCAGCAGTGATGTTGAGGAGGTGCTACCCCTCCACTTT. This chain uses TRBV10-2 with TRBJ1-6; no definite D call. The germline V gene encodes CDR1 WSHSY and CDR2 SAAADI. The V and J ends lost 3 bases and 12 bases respectively, with 15 bases between them. CDR3 length: 14 amino acids.

The gene calls are TRBV7-2 and TRBJ2-1; weak D call: TRBD2 (7 bases). V shed 0 bases and J shed 0 bases, with 15 bases lying between them. Germline V lookup: CDR1 SGHTA, CDR2 FQGNSA. CDR3 size: 18 residues. This chain's CDR3 is CASSLALGGASSYNEQFF. In DNA form, the CDR3 reads TGTGCCAGCAGCTTAGCGCTTGGGGGGGCAAGCTCCTACAATGAGCAGTTCTTC.

This rearrangement joins TRBV7-2 to TRBJ2-5; 8 positions match TRBD2. The J segment lost 5 bases and the V segment lost 3 bases, leaving 5 bases of the junction unmatched. Germline V lookup: CDR1 SGHTA, CDR2 FQGNSA. The CDR3 is 14 amino acids. The CDR3 bases are TGTGCCAGCAGCTTTCGGGGGGGTGACGAGACCCAGTACTTC. Amino acids: CASSFRGGDETQYF.

This CDR3 is CSASPDSSSYEQYF. In nucleotides, the CDR3 is TGCAGTGCTAGTCCGGACTCAAGCTCCTACGAGCAGTACTTC. The chain uses TRBV20-1 and TRBJ2-7, with D maybe TRBD2 (5 bases). In germline, CDR1 is DFQATT, CDR2 SNEGSKA (reference sequence). V was pared by 3 bases and J by 0 bases, with 12 bases between. This CDR3 region has 14 residues.

J is TRBJ1-1 and V is TRBV5-4; 7 bases are a match to TRBD1. Trimming at V came to 6 bases and at J to 4 bases, leaving 15 bases not matched to a gene. Germline lookup yields CDR1 SGHNT and CDR2 YYREEE (reference sequence). The CDR3 runs 16 residues. The CDR3 coding sequence is TGTGCCAGCACCCCTTTCAGACAGGGCTCAAGCACTGAAGCTTTCTTT. Amino acid sequence: CASTPFRQGSSTEAFF.

Regarding this clone: The sample carries other DNA sequences with the same CDR3. The gene calls are TRBV19 and TRBJ1-5, with D perhaps TRBD1 (6 bases). Germline CDR1 reads LNHDA; CDR2 reads SQIVND (reference sequence). Trimming removed 5 bases at V and 4 bases at J, with 9 bases between. The CDR3 runs to 13 residues. The CDR3 DNA reads as TGTGCCAGTAGTCGCCAGGGGAATCAGCCCCAGCATTTT. It codes for CASSRQGNQPQHF.

CDR3 bases: TGTGCCAGCAGCGCTACCCCCCGGGACTACGAGCAGTACTTC. Translation: CASSATPRDYEQYF. This chain connects TRBV9 to TRBJ2-7, with TRBD2 as a possible D gene (5 bases). This CDR3 region has 14 residues. Trimming left V 3 bases short and J 3 bases short, with 13 bases between. Germline values: CDR1 SGDLS, CDR2 YYNGEE.

The V gene is TRBV29-1, the J gene TRBJ2-3; TRBD2 matches 9 bases. There are 15 residues in the CDR3. Germline-derived CDR1 and CDR2 are SQVTM and ANQGSEA. The V gene end was trimmed by 4 bases and the J gene end by 2 bases; junction bases not matched to a gene: 7. As DNA, the CDR3 is TGCAGCGTTGTGGGAGCGGGGGGCCCCACAGATACGCAGTATTTT. Its protein product is CSVVGAGGPTDTQYF.